The clone carrying this TCR beta chain appeared many times. Its antigen is as yet unknown. The sample is drawn from a study of neurological immune-mediated disorders. Study results and limitations: HTLV-1-associated myelopathy ranked highest for TCR clonal expansion and multiple sclerosis lowest, beneath healthy controls. CDR3 amino acid sequences found in expanded clones were never shared across subjects, suggesting private repertoires in all groups.

This CDR3 has 12 amino acids. Between the trimmed V and J ends, which lost 4 bases and 5 bases, there was a span of 12 bases. Germline V gives CDR1 SQVTM, CDR2 ANQGSEA. The team produced cDNA through 5'RACE using 10-nucleotide random UMIs. Over 170 million TCR-beta sequences (from 15-18 subjects) were yielded by each sequencing run. Using its own MiXCR run on the 5' RACE reads, TCRdb lists one record per CDR3 protein. This table has 28,000 or so distinct CDR3 sequences, around a fifth appearing once. Source material: PBMCs. The chain links TRBV29-1 to TRBJ2-7; D is ambiguous. The receptor was derived from a woman aged 55-70 years in good health. The CDR3 bases are TGCAGCGTTGGCCAAAGGGTCCACGAGCAGTACTTC. It encodes CSVGQRVHEQYF.